These 15 T cell receptor beta chains were all obtained from the same sample, sequenced in a study of CD8 T cells in Susac syndrome. Random hexamers were used to reverse transcribe roughly 0.5 to 1 ug of RNA. TCRdb used MiXCR to reprocess the immunoSEQ multiplex PCR reads, holding one entry per CDR3 protein. This table holds 150,000 or so distinct CDR3 sequences, around 92% found once. The specimen sequenced was CD4+ T cells from PBMCs. The receptors come from a human donor in good health.

This chain joins TRBV12-3 or TRBV12-4 and TRBJ1-5, with 8 bases fitting TRBD1. The CDR3 covers 15 residues. The V and J ends lost 5 bases and 5 bases, in that order; junction bases with no gene match: 8. DNA of the CDR3: TGTGCCAGCAGTGTCGCAGGGGGCTTGGATCAGCCCCAGCATTTT. It yields the protein CASSVAGGLDQPQHF.

This chain uses TRBV5-1 with TRBJ1-3; D gene unclear. V was shortened by 0 bases and J by 1 base, with 8 bases between the two germline ends. The CDR3 is 15 residues long. The germline gives CDR1 SGHRS, CDR2 YFSETQ. CDR3 region: CASSLAAESGNTIYF. The CDR3 nucleotides are TGCGCCAGCAGCTTGGCAGCGGAATCTGGAAACACCATATATTTT.

V gene TRBV6-2 or TRBV6-3 combines with J gene TRBJ1-2; 9 nucleotides agree with TRBD1. This CDR3 region has 13 residues. CDR1 is MNHEY, CDR2 SVGEGT, per germline. Trimming cost V 8 bases and J 2 bases; bases outside gene matches: 3. DNA for the CDR3: TGTGCCAGCGGGGACAGGGAAAACTATGGCTACACCTTC. Its translation: CASGDRENYGYTF.

V gene TRBV18 combines with J gene TRBJ2-1; 7 bases are a match to TRBD1. Germline CDR1 is KGHSH and CDR2 is LQKENI. Trimming at V came to 3 bases and at J to 3 bases, leaving 5 bases not matched to a gene. This CDR3 has 15 residues. In DNA, the CDR3 is TGTGCCAGCTCACCCCGGGACAGCCTCTACAATGAGCAGTTCTTC. The encoded protein is CASSPRDSLYNEQFF.

In its sample, this clonotype was seen once. V usage is TRBV5-1 and J usage is TRBJ2-1; 8 nucleotides align to TRBD2. V dropped 2 bases and J dropped 3; count of bases not matched to a gene: 4. Germline V gives CDR1 SGHRS, CDR2 YFSETQ. CDR3 length equals 15 residues. The CDR3 DNA follows: TGCGCCAGCAGCTTCGGAGCGGGAGTCTACAATGAGCAGTTCTTC. It is translated as CASSFGAGVYNEQFF.

The chain links TRBV2 to TRBJ1-2; D gene unclear. There are 12 residues in the CDR3. Germline assignment: CDR1 SNHLY and CDR2 FYNNEI. V was trimmed by 5 bases and J by 4 bases, leaving 8 bases between them. The CDR3 DNA sequence: TGTGCCAGCAGTCCGGACGGCTATGGCTACACCTTC. This translates into CASSPDGYGYTF.

V usage is TRBV20-1 and J usage is TRBJ2-7; unclear D gene. V lost 6 bases and J lost 2, with 11 bases in between. Germline assignment: CDR1 DFQATT and CDR2 SNEGSKA (reference sequence). The CDR3 is 12 amino acids. CDR3 region: CSAPWGTYEQYF. In nucleotides, the CDR3 is TGCAGTGCCCCATGGGGAACCTACGAGCAGTACTTC.

The chain recombines TRBV29-1 with TRBJ1-3; no reliable D call. Trimming removed 4 bases at V and 0 bases at J, with 7 bases between. The V gene's germline CDR1 is SQVTM and CDR2 ANQGSEA. This CDR3 has 13 amino acids. The CDR3 spells CSVGLSSGNTIYF. CDR3 DNA sequence: TGCAGCGTTGGACTATCCTCTGGAAACACCATATATTTT. Looking up the rest from reference TRBV29-1 and TRBJ1-3 gives the full variable domain: SAVISQKPSRDICQRGTSLTIQCQVDSQVTMMFWYRQQPGQSLTLIATANQGSEATYESGFVIDKFPISRPNLTFSTLTVSNMSPEDSSIYLCSVGLSSGNTIYFGEGSWLTVV.

The CDR3 sequence is CASRVTGQGYEQYF. DNA for the CDR3: TGTGCCAGTAGGGTAACGGGACAGGGTTACGAGCAGTACTTC. The genes are TRBV19 and TRBJ2-7, with 9 bases identical to TRBD1. CDR3 length: 14 residues. V was clipped by 6 bases and J by 4 bases; unmatched bases: 7. CDR1 and CDR2 from the germline V gene are LNHDA and SQIVND (reference sequence). The complete variable domain, with remaining parts taken from reference TRBV19 and TRBJ2-7, reads DGGITQSPKYLFRKEGQNVTLSCEQNLNHDAMYWYRQDPGQGLRLIYYSQIVNDFQKGDIAEGYSVSREKKESFPLTVTSAQKNPTAFYLCASRVTGQGYEQYFGPGTRLTVT.

The chain links TRBV23-1 to TRBJ1-1, with D tentatively TRBD1 (6 bases). TRBV23-1 is annotated as an ORF whose role is uncertain. With 3 bases removed from V and 4 bases from J, the gap between germline ends came to 15 bases. This CDR3 has 15 amino acids. The CDR3 loop reads CASSQLGGRGTEAFF. The CDR3 nucleotides are TGCGCCAGCAGTCAGTTGGGGGGGCGGGGCACTGAAGCTTTCTTT.

The chain carries TRBV30 and TRBJ1-5; a weak D match, TRBD1 (5 bases). The V and J ends lost 5 bases and 1 base respectively, with 15 bases between them. Germline loops: CDR1 GTSNPN, CDR2 SVGIG (reference sequence). This CDR3 is built from 15 residues. The CDR3 loop reads CAWRRGFGSNQPQHF. Here the CDR3 DNA reads TGTGCCTGGCGAAGGGGTTTTGGCAGCAATCAGCCCCAGCATTTT.

This chain uses TRBV12-3 or TRBV12-4 with TRBJ2-7, with 7 bases matching TRBD1. Losses at the gene ends were 5 bases for V and 4 bases for J; bases not matched to a gene: 5. The CDR3 has 13 residues. The CDR3 sequence: CASSTGTAYEQYF. The CDR3 nucleotides read TGTGCCAGCAGTACCGGGACAGCGTACGAGCAGTACTTC.

The chain links TRBV6-5 to TRBJ1-3; tentatively, D is TRBD1 (5 bases). In germline, CDR1 is MNHEY, CDR2 SVGAGI. The CDR3 sequence is 17 residues long. V lost 0 bases and J 0 bases, leaving 12 bases between the germline ends. CDR3 coding DNA: TGTGCCAGCAGTTACTCGTGGGACGTCGGCTCTGGAAACACCATATATTTT. As protein: CASSYSWDVGSGNTIYF.

The gene calls are TRBV28 and TRBJ2-4; 9 nucleotides align to TRBD1. With V trimmed by 2 bases and J by 4 bases, 6 bases remained unmatched. CDR1 is MDHEN, CDR2 SYDVKM, per germline. CDR3 size: 16 residues. Here the CDR3 reads CASSLTAGTGKNIQYF. The CDR3 DNA reads TGTGCCAGCAGTTTAACAGCCGGGACAGGGAAAAACATTCAGTACTTC.

This clonotype was observed once. The chain joins TRBV20-1 to TRBJ2-7, with TRBD1 identical over 8 bases. There are 13 residues in the CDR3. CDR1 DFQATT and CDR2 SNEGSKA come from the germline V gene (reference sequence). With 6 bases clipped from V and 2 bases from J, the junction kept 6 bases outside the gene matches. Written as DNA, the CDR3 is TGCAGTGCGACGGACAGGGATCCCTACGAGCAGTACTTC. It encodes CSATDRDPYEQYF.